One and the same sample provided the 4 T cell receptor beta chains below, sequenced in a study of blood T cell repertoires in COVID-19 (dated by TCRdb to the early 2020s). The library came from the immunoSEQ multiplex PCR assay. TCRdb took this table from immuneACCESS and kept in-frame rearrangements with V and J called. Such tables lack part of the clones; where checked against another copy, unresolved V genes explain under half of the gap, and the rest is unexplained. The table for this sample lists about 160,000 clones; 82% of them were counted only once. More than 6% of the sample comes from the top ten. The sequenced sample consisted of peripheral blood. All receptors come from a woman between 40 and 55 years old with COVID-19, enrolled during active disease.

The chain combines TRBV4-1 with TRBJ1-2; D not resolved. With 0 bases removed from V and 4 bases from J, the gap between germline ends came to 12 bases. Germline V gives CDR1 MGHRA, CDR2 YSYEKL. The CDR3 extends over 15 amino acids. CDR3 protein: CASSQDDNSLYGYTF. CDR3 DNA: TGCGCCAGCAGCCAAGACGACAACAGCCTCTATGGCTACACCTTC.

This clone has a handful of counts. This CDR3 is CASSLGQGGQPQHF. In DNA, the CDR3 is TGTGCCAGCAGCCTCGGACAGGGCGGACAGCCCCAGCATTTT. The V gene is TRBV3-1 (or the pseudogene TRBV3-2), the J gene TRBJ1-5; 8 bases match TRBD1. From germline, CDR1 is LGHDT and CDR2 YNNKEL (reference sequence). The CDR3 is 14 residues long. J gave up 7 bases and V 4 bases, and 6 bases lay outside the gene matches.

This sequence joins TRBV5-1 and TRBJ1-2; 7 bases are shared with TRBD1. V gave up 3 bases and J gave up 0 bases; unmatched junction bases: 2. The CDR3 runs 14 residues. The germline CDR1 and CDR2 sequences are SGHRS and YFSETQ. CDR3 in DNA: TGCGCCAGCAGCTCACAGGGGTCTAACTATGGCTACACCTTC. It specifies CASSSQGSNYGYTF. Filled out from reference TRBV5-1 and TRBJ1-2, the complete variable domain reads KAGVTQTPRYLIKTRGQQVTLSCSPISGHRSVSWYQQTPGQGLQFLFEYFSETQRNKGNFPGRFSGRQFSNSRSEMNVSTLELGDSALYLCASSSQGSNYGYTFGSGTRLTVV.

The DNA for the CDR3 is TGTGCCAGCAGCTTGGGCCGAAGCCGGTTTCTCTATGGCTACACCTTC. Protein: CASSLGRSRFLYGYTF. This chain links TRBV5-8 with TRBJ1-2; D remains ambiguous. The CDR3 has 16 residues. The ends were cut back, 0 bases at V and 4 bases at J, with 16 bases in the middle. Germline assignment: CDR1 SGHTS and CDR2 YDEGEE. Combining the CDR3 with reference TRBV5-8 and TRBJ1-2 gives the whole variable domain EAGVTQSPTHLIKTRGQQATLRCSPISGHTSVYWYQQALGLGLQFLLWYDEGEERNRGNFPPRFSGRQFPNYSSELNVNALELEDSALYLCASSLGRSRFLYGYTFGSGTRLTVV.